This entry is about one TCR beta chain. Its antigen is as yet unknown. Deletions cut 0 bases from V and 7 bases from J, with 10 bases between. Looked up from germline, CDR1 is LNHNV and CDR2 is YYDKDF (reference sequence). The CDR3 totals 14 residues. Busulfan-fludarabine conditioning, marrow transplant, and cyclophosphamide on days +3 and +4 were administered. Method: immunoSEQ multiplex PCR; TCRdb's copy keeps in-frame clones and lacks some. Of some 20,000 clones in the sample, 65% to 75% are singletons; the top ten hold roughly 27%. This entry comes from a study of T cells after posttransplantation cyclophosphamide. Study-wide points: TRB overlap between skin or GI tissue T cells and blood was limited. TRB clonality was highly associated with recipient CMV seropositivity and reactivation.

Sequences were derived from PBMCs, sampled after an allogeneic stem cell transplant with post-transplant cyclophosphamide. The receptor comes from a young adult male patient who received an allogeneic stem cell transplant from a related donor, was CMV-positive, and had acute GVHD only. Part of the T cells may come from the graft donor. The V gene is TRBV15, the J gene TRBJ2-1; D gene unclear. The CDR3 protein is CATSREFGGNEQFF. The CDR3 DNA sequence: TGTGCCACCAGCAGAGAGTTTGGCGGAAATGAGCAGTTCTTC.